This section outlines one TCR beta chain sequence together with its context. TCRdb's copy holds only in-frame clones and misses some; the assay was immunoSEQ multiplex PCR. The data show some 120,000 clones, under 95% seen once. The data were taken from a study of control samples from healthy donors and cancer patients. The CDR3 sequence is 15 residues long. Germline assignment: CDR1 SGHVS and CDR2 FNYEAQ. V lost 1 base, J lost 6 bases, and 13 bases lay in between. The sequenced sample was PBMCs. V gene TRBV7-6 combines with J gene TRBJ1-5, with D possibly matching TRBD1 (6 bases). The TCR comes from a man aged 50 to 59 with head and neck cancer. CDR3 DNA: TGTGCCAGCAGCTTAGAGCCAGGGGAGGCTCAGCCCCAGCATTTT. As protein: CASSLEPGEAQPQHF.